This note documents a single T cell receptor beta chain sequence. This sample was taken from a study of beta chain features in type 1 diabetes. Germline-derived CDR1 and CDR2 are SGHNT and YENEEA. This CDR3 region has 15 residues. The V end lost 5 bases, the J end lost 4 bases, and 15 bases lay between the germline ends. Expressed TCRB transcripts were sequenced because the entire RNA isolate underwent reverse transcription. This table comes from immunoSEQ multiplex PCR, and its TCRdb copy is limited to in-frame clones, with some not included. Found here are around 250,000 clones, 25% to 35% of them singletons; the top ten hold under 5%.

Sequencing input: central memory CD4+ T cells from blood. The TCR sequence derives from a man younger than 40 in good health. The V gene is TRBV11-3, the J gene TRBJ2-1; D is possibly TRBD2 (6 bases). CDR3 in amino acids: CASSRDTGLYNEQFF. CDR3 coding DNA: TGTGCCAGCAGCCGCGACACCGGACTATACAATGAGCAGTTCTTC.